A selection of T cell receptor beta chains follows, all from one sample in a study of T-cell reconstitution after alpha-beta-depleted transplantation in children. MiXCR was run by TCRdb on the PCR reads, yielding one entry per CDR3 protein. The repertoire holds nearly 200,000 distinct CDR3 sequences, with around 5.9% as singletons. This material consisted of PBMCs, taken before TCRalphabeta/CD19-depleted stem cell transplant. All receptors come from a girl less than two years old with combined immunodeficiency, due to receive a stem cell transplant. Each CDR3 is given with its conserved first and last residue. The order of the fields is J gene, V gene, CDR3 protein.

>TRBJ2-7|TRBV5-1
CASSFGQGGPYEQYF
>TRBJ1-4|TRBV3-1
CTSSFEVPGRGSNEKLFF
>TRBJ1-4|TRBV25-1
CASSEMSGSEKLFF
>TRBJ1-5|TRBV27
CASSLWPQGQPQHF
>TRBJ2-1|TRBV5-1
CASSLPGSDPLFFWGEQFF
>TRBJ2-6|TRBV12-3/TRBV12-4
CASSHSGSGANVLTF
>TRBJ2-7|TRBV5-8
CASSLYGIHEQYF
>TRBJ1-3|TRBV6-1
CASSPTFSGNTIYF
>TRBJ2-1|TRBV20-1
CSAEGLAGYNEQFF
>TRBJ1-2|TRBV5-1
CASSYGQGAGYGYTF
>TRBJ2-7|TRBV29-1
CSVTSTETNSYEQYF
>TRBJ2-1|TRBV20-1
CSARGKGLAGLEQFF
>TRBJ2-2|TRBV6-5
CASSYDFTDGELFF
>TRBJ1-2|TRBV20-1
CSASLYRFYGYTF
>TRBJ2-1|TRBV20-1
CSARDKEAGVYNEQFF
>TRBJ2-1|TRBV28
CASSLLDGLSYNEQFF
>TRBJ2-7|TRBV7-9
CASSHDPSGWGSYEQYF
>TRBJ2-1|TRBV7-6
CASSLDLNNEQFF
>TRBJ2-6|TRBV6-1
CASSDSFGANVLTF
>TRBJ2-1|TRBV11-2
CASSVSPAGTSGRARYNEQFF
>TRBJ2-3|TRBV5-1
CASSLGQDTDTQYF
>TRBJ2-7|TRBV6-5
CASSYSGLAGDEQYF
>TRBJ2-5|TRBV7-8
CASSQTVGGETQYF
>TRBJ2-1|TRBV7-9
CASSPPLAGEGYNEQFF
>TRBJ1-2|TRBV5-1
CASSLAGRADYGYTF
>TRBJ1-2|TRBV6-1
CASLTDREGGYTF
>TRBJ2-7|TRBV30
CAWSPDNYEQYF
>TRBJ2-3|TRBV20-1
CSAGPGGTDTQYF
>TRBJ2-7|TRBV20-1
CSARDIGQDSYEQYF
>TRBJ2-7|TRBV7-6
CASSSGQGYDEQYF
>TRBJ2-2|TRBV13
CATRTNTGELFF
>TRBJ2-3|TRBV29-1
CSVDRGGGDTQYF
>TRBJ2-1|TRBV19
CASSMGYNEQFF
>TRBJ2-1|TRBV7-9
CASSYPPDNEQFF
>TRBJ2-7|TRBV10-3
CAISDMRTSGGRTYEQYF
>TRBJ2-7|TRBV13
CASSLGRLSYEQYF